These 30 T cell receptor beta chains share one sample of origin, sequenced in a study of shared clonotypes between healthy human individuals. Only in-frame clones appear in the TCRdb table, and some are missing; sequencing was by immunoSEQ multiplex PCR. The sample consists of fewer than 600,000 clones, roughly 72% of them appearing once. The specimen sequenced was PBMCs. These receptors were taken from a middle-aged woman in good health. Some clones in this sample may be carry-over from other donors' samples.

This clone occurred once. J is TRBJ1-1 and V is TRBV7-8; 7 bases are shared with TRBD1. This CDR3 has 13 residues. Trimming removed 1 base from V and 5 bases from J; junction bases left unmatched: 1. Germline assignment: CDR1 SGHVS and CDR2 FQNEAQ. CDR3 amino acids: CASSLETGTEAFF. The CDR3 DNA sequence: TGTGCCAGCAGCTTAGAGACAGGGACTGAAGCTTTCTTT.

This chain connects TRBV15 to TRBJ2-1, with D maybe TRBD1 (5 bases). Per germline, CDR1 LNHNV and CDR2 YYDKDF (reference sequence). This CDR3 spans 15 amino acids. V shed 3 bases and J shed 2 bases, with 11 bases lying between them. CDR3 DNA sequence: TGTGCCACCAGCAGGGGCCAGGGAACCTACAATGAGCAGTTCTTC. Its protein is CATSRGQGTYNEQFF.

V is TRBV7-2 and J is TRBJ2-3; D may correspond to TRBD1 or TRBD2 (5 bases each). The germline V and J ends were trimmed by 1 base and 0 bases, with 11 bases remaining between them. CDR1 is SGHTA, CDR2 FQGNSA, per germline. The CDR3 runs to 16 residues. CDR3 residues: CASSLVGDPSTDTQYF. The DNA of the CDR3 is TGTGCCAGCAGCTTAGTTGGGGACCCTAGCACAGATACGCAGTATTTT.

The chain has TRBV18 and TRBJ2-7, with D hard to call. The CDR3 covers 14 residues. V was clipped by 3 bases and J by 5 bases, with 14 bases between them. CDR1 is KGHSH and CDR2 is LQKENI in the germline V gene. The CDR3 here is CASSPERNSHEQYF. The CDR3 bases are TGTGCCAGCTCACCGGAAAGGAATTCCCACGAGCAGTACTTC. Variable domain in full (rest from reference TRBV18 and TRBJ2-7): NAGVMQNPRHLVRRRGQEARLRCSPMKGHSHVYWYRQLPEEGLKFMVYLQKENIIDESGMPKERFSAEFPKEGPSILRIQQVVRGDSAAYFCASSPERNSHEQYFGPGTRLTVT.

This clone was picked up a small number of times. The chain joins TRBV7-8 to TRBJ1-1; TRBD1 might be the D (6 bases). Germline CDR1 reads SGHVS; CDR2 reads FQNEAQ. The CDR3 runs 15 residues. Trimming left V 5 bases short and J 4 bases short, with 17 bases between. The CDR3 coding sequence is TGTGCCAGCAGCCGAGACTCAGGGGCGGGCACTGAAGCTTTCTTT. Translating gives CASSRDSGAGTEAFF.

Points on this clone: Mismatch with germline at one junction end may stem from a read error. V and J are TRBV28 and TRBJ2-5; TRBD1 agrees at 7 bases. CDR3 size: 11 residues. Germline V lookup: CDR1 MDHEN, CDR2 SYDVKM. The DNA for the CDR3 is TGTGCCAGCAGTAGACAGGGAATAAGGAACTTC. Its translation is CASSRQGIRNF. Drawing the rest from reference TRBV28 and TRBJ2-5, the complete variable domain is DVKVTQSSRYLVKRTGEKVFLECVQDMDHENMFWYRQDPGLGLRLIYFSYDVKMKEKGDIPEGYSVSREKKERFSLILESASTNQTSMYLCASSRQGIRNFGPGTRLLVL.

This chain joins TRBV5-1 and TRBJ2-2, with 9 bases lining up with TRBD1. The ends lost 4 bases at V and 5 bases at J; junction bases unmatched: 6. Germline assignment: CDR1 SGHRS and CDR2 YFSETQ. The CDR3 totals 15 residues. DNA for the CDR3: TGCGCCAGCAGCGCGGGACAGGGCTCGACCGGGGAGCTGTTTTTT. It translates to CASSAGQGSTGELFF.

The gene calls are TRBV28 and TRBJ2-7; D is undetermined. The CDR3 is 16 residues long. Trimming shortened V by 5 bases and J by 3 bases, and 20 bases separated the two germline ends. The germline gives CDR1 MDHEN, CDR2 SYDVKM. The CDR3 sequence: CASSVGLSSTNYEQYF. In DNA, the CDR3 is TGTGCCAGCAGTGTCGGGCTCAGTTCGACCAACTACGAGCAGTACTTC.

Comment on this clone: A much larger clone differs from this one at a single base, so this may be a read error. V is TRBV10-1 and J is TRBJ2-3, with D possibly matching TRBD2 (6 bases). CDR1 and CDR2 (germline): WNHNN, SYGVQD (reference sequence). This CDR3 has 13 amino acids. V was clipped by 6 bases and J by 4 bases, with 11 bases between them. The DNA of the CDR3 is TGCGCCAGCAGCCCGAGCGGGTCAGATACGCAGTATTTT. Protein: CASSPSGSDTQYF.

The chain recombines TRBV28 with TRBJ1-1; TRBD1 aligns across 8 bases. After removal of 4 bases from V and 1 base from J, the junction contained 5 bases not matched to a gene. Germline V gives CDR1 MDHEN, CDR2 SYDVKM. The CDR3 extends over 15 amino acids. The CDR3 DNA is TGTGCCAGCAGTTCCCGAGACAGGGGGAACACTGAAGCTTTCTTT. Translated: CASSSRDRGNTEAFF.

The J gene is TRBJ1-4, the V gene TRBV14; D remains unclear. CDR1 and CDR2 (germline): SGHDN, FVKESK. This CDR3 is built from 19 residues. Deletions cut 0 bases from V and 4 bases from J, with 21 bases between. The CDR3: CASSQEDRVSRRDNEKLFF. Written as DNA, the CDR3 is TGTGCCAGCAGCCAAGAAGACCGGGTTTCCCGGCGAGATAATGAAAAACTGTTTTTT.

V is TRBV28 and J is TRBJ1-5, with D maybe TRBD1 (5 bases). The V end was cut by 7 bases, the J end by 0 bases, with 10 bases between. The CDR3 is 14 amino acids. CDR1 and CDR2 from the germline V gene are MDHEN and SYDVKM. CDR3 coding DNA: TGTGCCAGCACTCGGGGCTATAGCAATCAGCCCCAGCATTTT. Protein product: CASTRGYSNQPQHF.

A single count supports this clone. This CDR3 is CAISEFVMPEADTQYF. The CDR3 nucleotides read TGTGCCATCAGTGAGTTCGTTATGCCGGAAGCAGATACGCAGTATTTT. The chain combines TRBV10-3 with TRBJ2-3; the D is unclear. The V gene's germline CDR1 is ENHRY and CDR2 SYGVKD. This CDR3 is 16 amino acids long. Trimming removed 1 base at V and 4 bases at J, with 15 bases between.

This sequence joins TRBV28 and TRBJ2-4, with D perhaps TRBD2 (6 bases). The CDR3 has 17 amino acids. Germline CDR1 reads MDHEN; CDR2 reads SYDVKM. V was trimmed by 5 bases and J by 9 bases, leaving 26 bases between them. This CDR3 reads CASSPAPGVGKPSIQYF. Here the CDR3 DNA reads TGTGCCAGCAGTCCCGCGCCGGGGGTGGGTAAGCCGAGCATTCAGTACTTC.

This chain joins TRBV11-2 and TRBJ2-1; 8 nucleotides match TRBD2. V shed 5 bases, J shed 10 bases, and the junction held 7 bases outside the gene matches. CDR1 and CDR2 (germline): SGHAT, FQNNGV. The CDR3 length is 13 residues. The CDR3 here is CASSVGIAGEQFF. The DNA for the CDR3 is TGTGCCAGCAGCGTAGGGATAGCGGGAGAGCAGTTCTTC.

The V call is TRBV4-2, the J call TRBJ2-7; D ambiguous. Deletions cut 0 bases from V and 9 bases from J, with 12 bases between. CDR1 is LGHNA, CDR2 YNFKEQ, per germline. This CDR3 is 13 amino acids long. The DNA of the CDR3 is TGTGCCAGCAGCCAAGAATATGGGGTCGCGCAGTACTTC. Encoded protein: CASSQEYGVAQYF.

For the CDR3, the DNA is TGCGCCAGCAGTGAACGTCTAGCGGATGGGTACACCGGGGAGCTGTTTTTT. It codes for CASSERLADGYTGELFF. J is TRBJ2-2 and V is TRBV10-1; TRBD2 aligns across 7 bases. Per the germline V gene, CDR1 is WNHNN and CDR2 is SYGVQD (reference sequence). The length of the CDR3 is 17 residues. V lost 3 bases and J lost 3; bases outside the gene matches: 10.

Here the CDR3 reads CATRLAGSYEQYF. CDR3 sequence (DNA): TGTGCCACCCGACTAGCGGGAAGCTACGAGCAGTACTTC. The chain joins TRBV27 to TRBJ2-7; 11 bases align to TRBD2. This CDR3 spans 13 amino acids. From germline, CDR1 is MNHEY and CDR2 SMNVEV (reference sequence). The V and J ends lost 10 bases and 3 bases, in that order; junction bases with no gene match: 5.

There are a few counts of this clone. The junction departs from germline at one end; a sequencing error may be responsible. The rearrangement joins TRBV28 to TRBJ2-7; no firm D call. The CDR3 contains 14 residues. CDR1 MDHEN and CDR2 SYDVKM come from the germline V gene. The CDR3: CASSPTRHSNEQYF. DNA of the CDR3: TGTGCCAGCAGTCCCACACGACACTCCAACGAGCAGTACTTC. Full variable domain (outside the CDR3, taken from reference TRBV28 and TRBJ2-7): DVKVTQSSRYLVKRTGEKVFLECVQDMDHENMFWYRQDPGLGLRLIYFSYDVKMKEKGDIPEGYSVSREKKERFSLILESASTNQTSMYLCASSPTRHSNEQYFGPGTRLTVT.

DNA for the CDR3: TGTGCCAGCAGCCTTAGGACGGACTATGGCTACACCTTC. Translated, it gives CASSLRTDYGYTF. This chain joins TRBV28 and TRBJ1-2; D not certain. Germline V lookup: CDR1 MDHEN, CDR2 SYDVKM. Trimming removed 6 bases from V and 3 bases from J, with 11 bases in between. The length of the CDR3 is 13 residues.

The genes are TRBV7-2 and TRBJ2-7, with TRBD1 matching over 8 bases. Losses at the gene ends were 3 bases for V and 1 base for J; bases not matched to a gene: 8. Germline V gene sequence: CDR1 SGHTA, CDR2 FQGNSA. The CDR3 consists of 16 residues. CDR3 DNA: TGTGCCAGCAGCTTCATCAGGGGGCAGGGATCCTACGAGCAGTACTTC. Residues: CASSFIRGQGSYEQYF.

A word on this clone: This may arise from a read error, as a much more abundant clone is one base away. The CDR3, as DNA: TGTGCCAGCTTCGGAGCCCAAGGAGGGTTGGCCCACGAGCAGTACTTC. This codes for CASFGAQGGLAHEQYF. The J gene is TRBJ2-7, the V gene TRBV2, with D possibly matching TRBD2 (6 bases). The V end lost 8 bases, the J end lost 5 bases, and 25 bases lay between the germline ends. Germline values: CDR1 SNHLY, CDR2 FYNNEI. The length of the CDR3 is 16 residues.

The V and J genes are TRBV4-1 and TRBJ2-1; 8 bases are a match to TRBD1. Germline lookup yields CDR1 MGHRA and CDR2 YSYEKL. The V gene end was trimmed by 4 bases and the J gene end by 6 bases; junction bases not matched to a gene: 8. CDR3 length: 15 amino acids. The CDR3 here is CASSRGTGDVNEQFF. CDR3 DNA sequence: TGCGCCAGCAGCCGCGGGACAGGTGACGTCAATGAGCAGTTCTTC.

This clone has just a few counts. The chain couples TRBV15 to TRBJ2-5; D is unclear. The J call may be incorrect, as the DNA end agrees better with TRBJ2-7. This CDR3 is 17 amino acids long. Germline CDR1 LNHNV, CDR2 YYDKDF (reference sequence). CDR3 sequence: CATSRGLYTSAFAEQYF. CDR3 in DNA: TGTGCCACCAGCAGAGGGCTCTACACCTCGGCATTTGCCGAGCAGTACTTC.

This chain joins TRBV30 and TRBJ1-1; 7 nucleotides align to TRBD1. The CDR3 spans 15 residues. In germline, CDR1 is GTSNPN, CDR2 SVGIG (reference sequence). After removal of 7 bases from V and 0 bases from J, the junction contained 11 bases not matched to a gene. The CDR3, as DNA: TGTGCCTCCCTGCCCGAGGGGGCTCTGAACACTGAAGCTTTCTTT. Translation: CASLPEGALNTEAFF.

J is TRBJ2-6 and V is TRBV7-9; D not certain. Trimming took off 4 bases at V and 0 bases at J, with 7 bases between the two ends. The CDR3 runs to 15 residues. From germline, CDR1 is SEHNR and CDR2 FQNEAQ (reference sequence). In nucleotides, the CDR3 is TGTGCCAGCAGCTCAGACCGCTCTGGGGCCAACGTCCTGACTTTC. Protein product: CASSSDRSGANVLTF.

The chain carries TRBV11-2 and TRBJ2-7; 7 nucleotides match TRBD1. V lost 8 bases and J lost 3; bases outside the gene matches: 7. Germline V gene data show CDR1 as SGHAT and CDR2 as FQNNGV. CDR3 length: 13 amino acids. CDR3 nucleotide sequence: TGTGCCAGCGGCCGGGACAGTCTCTACGAGCAGTACTTC. This gives the protein CASGRDSLYEQYF.

The chain combines TRBV6-1 with TRBJ1-1, with TRBD1 as a possible D gene (5 bases). The CDR3 is 13 amino acids. Trimming took off 6 bases at V and 0 bases at J, with 8 bases between the two ends. Germline-derived CDR1 and CDR2 are MNHNS and SASEGT. In DNA, the CDR3 is TGTGCCAGCAGGAGGGGAGTGAACACTGAAGCTTTCTTT. Its protein product is CASRRGVNTEAFF.

Concerning this clone: A far larger clone is off by one base, so a read error is likely. The chain links TRBV5-6 to TRBJ1-2; D gene uncertain. CDR1 SGHDT and CDR2 YYEEEE come from the germline V gene. The CDR3 totals 15 residues. The CDR3 nucleotides read TGTGCCGGCAGCTTGGTCGTGGGAGCTAACTATGGCTACACCTTC. This translates into CAGSLVVGANYGYTF.

The rearrangement uses TRBV5-5 and TRBJ2-3, with 11 bases that match TRBD2. This CDR3 spans 16 amino acids. V gave up 1 base and J gave up 7 bases; unmatched junction bases: 8. The germline CDR1 and CDR2 sequences are SGHKS and YYEKEE (reference sequence). Here the CDR3 DNA reads TGTGCCAGCAGCTTGATAACTAGCGGGAGTGTGAATACGCAGTATTTT. It codes for CASSLITSGSVNTQYF.